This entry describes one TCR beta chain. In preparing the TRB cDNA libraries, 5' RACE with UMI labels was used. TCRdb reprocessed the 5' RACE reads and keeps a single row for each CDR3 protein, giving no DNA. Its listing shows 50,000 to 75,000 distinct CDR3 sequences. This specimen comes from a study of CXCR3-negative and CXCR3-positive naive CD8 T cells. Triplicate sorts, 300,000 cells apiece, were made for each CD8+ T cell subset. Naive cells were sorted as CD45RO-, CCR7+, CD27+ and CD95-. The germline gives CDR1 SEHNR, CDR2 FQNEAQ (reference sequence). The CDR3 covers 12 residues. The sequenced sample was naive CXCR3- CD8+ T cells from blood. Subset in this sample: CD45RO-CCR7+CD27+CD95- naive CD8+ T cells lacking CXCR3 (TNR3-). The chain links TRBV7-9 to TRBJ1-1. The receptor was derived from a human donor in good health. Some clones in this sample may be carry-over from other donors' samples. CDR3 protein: CASSPDTIEAFF.